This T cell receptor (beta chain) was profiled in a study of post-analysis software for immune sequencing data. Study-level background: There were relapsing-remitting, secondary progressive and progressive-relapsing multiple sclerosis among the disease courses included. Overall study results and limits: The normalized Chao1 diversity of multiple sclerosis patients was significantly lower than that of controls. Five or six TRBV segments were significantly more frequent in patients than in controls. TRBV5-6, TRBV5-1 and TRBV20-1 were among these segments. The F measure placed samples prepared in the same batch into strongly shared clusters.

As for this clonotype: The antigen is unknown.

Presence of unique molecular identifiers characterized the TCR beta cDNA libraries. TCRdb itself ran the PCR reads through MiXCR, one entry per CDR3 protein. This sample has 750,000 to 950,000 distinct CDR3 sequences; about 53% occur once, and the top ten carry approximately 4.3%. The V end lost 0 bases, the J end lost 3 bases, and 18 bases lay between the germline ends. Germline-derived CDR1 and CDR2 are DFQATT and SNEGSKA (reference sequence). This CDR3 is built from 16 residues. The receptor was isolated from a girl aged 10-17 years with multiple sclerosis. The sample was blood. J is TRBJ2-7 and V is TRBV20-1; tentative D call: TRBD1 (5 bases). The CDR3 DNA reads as TGCAGTGCTAGAGATTTCTCCAGGGCCAAGTTCTACGAGCAGTACTTC. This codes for CSARDFSRAKFYEQYF.